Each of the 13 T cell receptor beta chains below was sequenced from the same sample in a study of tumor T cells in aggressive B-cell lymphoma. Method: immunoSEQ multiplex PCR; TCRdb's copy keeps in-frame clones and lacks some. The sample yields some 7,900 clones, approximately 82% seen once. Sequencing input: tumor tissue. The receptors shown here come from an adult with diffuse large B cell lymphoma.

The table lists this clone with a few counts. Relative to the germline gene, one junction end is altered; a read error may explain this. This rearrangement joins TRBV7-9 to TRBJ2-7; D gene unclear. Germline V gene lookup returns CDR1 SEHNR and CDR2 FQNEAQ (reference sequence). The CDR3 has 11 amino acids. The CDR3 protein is CANSSGYEQYF. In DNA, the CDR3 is TGTGCCAACAGCTCCGGCTACGAGCAGTACTTC. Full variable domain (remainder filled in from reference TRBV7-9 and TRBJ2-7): DTGVSQNPRHKITKRGQNVTFRCDPISEHNRLYWYRQTLGQGPEFLTYFQNEAQLEKSRLLSDRFSAERPKGSFSTLEIQRTEQGDSAMYLCANSSGYEQYFGPGTRLTVT.

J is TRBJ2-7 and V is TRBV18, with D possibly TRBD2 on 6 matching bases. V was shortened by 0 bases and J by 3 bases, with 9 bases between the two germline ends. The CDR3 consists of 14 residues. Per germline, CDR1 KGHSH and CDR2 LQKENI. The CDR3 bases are TGTGCCAGCTCACCACCACCCGGGGGCTACGAGCAGTACTTC. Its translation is CASSPPPGGYEQYF.

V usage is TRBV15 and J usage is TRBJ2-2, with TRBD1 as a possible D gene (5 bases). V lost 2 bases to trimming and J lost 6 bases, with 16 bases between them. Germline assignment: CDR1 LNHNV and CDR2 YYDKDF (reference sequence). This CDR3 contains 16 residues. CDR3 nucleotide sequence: TGTGCCACCAGCAGAAAGGCAGGGTCGATCGCCGGGGAGCTGTTTTTT. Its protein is CATSRKAGSIAGELFF.

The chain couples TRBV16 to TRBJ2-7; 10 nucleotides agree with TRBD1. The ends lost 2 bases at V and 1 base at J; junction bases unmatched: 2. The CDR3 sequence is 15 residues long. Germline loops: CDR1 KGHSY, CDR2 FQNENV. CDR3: CASSQRGQGSYEQYF. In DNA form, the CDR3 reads TGTGCCAGCAGCCAACGGGGACAGGGGTCCTACGAGCAGTACTTC.

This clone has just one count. The DNA of the CDR3 is TGTGCCAGCAGCTTGGGGGGGCCTCTCTCCTACGAGCAGTACTTC. The encoded protein is CASSLGGPLSYEQYF. The chain joins TRBV13 to TRBJ2-7, with D perhaps TRBD2 (7 bases). The CDR3 runs to 15 residues. From germline, CDR1 is PRHDT and CDR2 FYEKMQ (reference sequence). Trimming left V 3 bases short and J 0 bases short, with 12 bases between.

The CDR3 protein is CASSSTETQYF. The DNA of the CDR3 is TGTGCCAGCAGCTCCACTGAGACCCAGTACTTC. The chain carries TRBV7-9 and TRBJ2-5, with D unclear. The V gene lost 4 bases and the J gene lost 5 bases, with 5 bases spanning the gap. Germline CDR1 SEHNR, CDR2 FQNEAQ (reference sequence). The CDR3 consists of 11 residues.

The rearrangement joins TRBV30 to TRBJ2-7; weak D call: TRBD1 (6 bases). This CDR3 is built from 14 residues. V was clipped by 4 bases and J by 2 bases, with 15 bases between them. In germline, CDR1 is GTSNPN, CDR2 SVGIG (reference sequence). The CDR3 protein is CAWTLGQGPYEQYF. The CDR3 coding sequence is TGTGCCTGGACCTTAGGGCAGGGGCCCTACGAGCAGTACTTC.

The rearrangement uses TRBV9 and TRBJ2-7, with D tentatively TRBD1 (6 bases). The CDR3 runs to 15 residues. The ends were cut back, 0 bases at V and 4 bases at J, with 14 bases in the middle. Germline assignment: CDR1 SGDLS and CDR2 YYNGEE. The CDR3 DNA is TGTGCCAGCAGCGTAGGGGGGCTCAGTATATACGAGCAGTACTTC. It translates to CASSVGGLSIYEQYF.

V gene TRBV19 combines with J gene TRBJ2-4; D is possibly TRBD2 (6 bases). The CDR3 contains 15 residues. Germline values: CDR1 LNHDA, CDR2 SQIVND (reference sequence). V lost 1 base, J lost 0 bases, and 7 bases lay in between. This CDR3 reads CASSIGGLAKNIQYF. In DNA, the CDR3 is TGTGCCAGTAGTATAGGGGGACTAGCCAAAAACATTCAGTACTTC.

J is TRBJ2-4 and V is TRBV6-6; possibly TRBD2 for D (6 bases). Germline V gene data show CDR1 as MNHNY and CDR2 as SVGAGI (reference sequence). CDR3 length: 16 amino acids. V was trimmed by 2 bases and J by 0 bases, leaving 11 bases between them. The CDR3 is CASSYRERLAKNIQYF. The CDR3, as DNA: TGTGCCAGCAGTTACCGGGAGCGGCTAGCCAAAAACATTCAGTACTTC.

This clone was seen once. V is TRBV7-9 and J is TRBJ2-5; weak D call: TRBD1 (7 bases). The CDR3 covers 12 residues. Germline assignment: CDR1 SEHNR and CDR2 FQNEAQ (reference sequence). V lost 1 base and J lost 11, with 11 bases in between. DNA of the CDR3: TGTGCCAGCAGCTTAGGCGGGGACAGTCAGTACTTC. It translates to CASSLGGDSQYF.

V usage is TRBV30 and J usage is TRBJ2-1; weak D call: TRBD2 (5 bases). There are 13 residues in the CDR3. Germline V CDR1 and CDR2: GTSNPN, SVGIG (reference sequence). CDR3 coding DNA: TGTGTCGGAGGATGGAGCTCCTACAATGAGCAGTTCTTC. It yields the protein CVGGWSSYNEQFF.

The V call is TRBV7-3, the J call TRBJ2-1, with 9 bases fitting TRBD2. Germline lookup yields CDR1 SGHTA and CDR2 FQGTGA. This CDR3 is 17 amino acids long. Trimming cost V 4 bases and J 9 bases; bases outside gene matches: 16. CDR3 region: CASSSHPPGAGGGEQFF. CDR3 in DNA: TGTGCCAGCAGCTCCCACCCCCCGGGGGCGGGAGGGGGTGAGCAGTTCTTC.